One T cell receptor beta chain is described in this entry. Compared with germline, one end of the junction differs, possibly owing to a read error. This entry belongs to a study of blood T cell repertoires in COVID-19. Method: immunoSEQ multiplex PCR; TCRdb's copy keeps in-frame clones and lacks some. The sample has approximately 300,000 clones; 87% are singletons. The TCR was taken from a woman aged 25 to 39 who had recovered from COVID-19. The sequenced sample was PBMCs or T cells enriched from blood (not recorded which).

The chain's CDR3 is CASSNSLSGQGYGYTF. The CDR3 nucleotides are TGTGCCAGCAGTAACTCCCTGTCGGGACAGGGATATGGCTACACCTTC. The rearrangement links TRBV6-5 to TRBJ1-2; 9 nucleotides align to TRBD1. The CDR3 has 16 residues. Per germline, CDR1 MNHEY and CDR2 SVGAGI.